This record concerns one T cell receptor beta chain sequence. Libraries were prepared by immunoSEQ multiplex PCR; TCRdb keeps only in-frame clonotypes and omits some of them. The data hold over 150,000 clones, with under 96% observed a single time. The data are from a study of control samples from healthy donors and cancer patients. The ends were cut back, 2 bases at V and 3 bases at J, with 17 bases in the middle. Per the germline V gene, CDR1 is MNHNS and CDR2 is SASEGT. There are 16 residues in the CDR3. This sequence was found in a woman in her 30s in good health. The chain has TRBV6-1 and TRBJ2-7, with a possible D match to TRBD2 (5 bases). The specimen was blood. The CDR3 loop reads CASSELASWAFYEQYF. CDR3 nucleotides: TGTGCCAGCAGTGAACTCGCTAGCTGGGCATTCTACGAGCAGTACTTC.